These 22 T cell receptor beta chains came from one sample sequenced in a study of patients and donors after allogeneic stem cell transplantation. TCRdb re-derived calls from the RT-PCR reads in MiXCR, one entry per CDR3 protein. The sample yields 410,000 or so distinct CDR3 sequences, around 15% seen once. Material: blood, either unsorted or a sorted T cell fraction (not recorded which). Source of these receptors: a human donor who was either an allogeneic HSCT recipient or a stem cell or donor lymphocyte infusion donor (not recorded which). It is not recorded whose cells these are; they may come from a transplant donor.

The chain uses TRBV5-1 and TRBJ1-2; D unclear. The CDR3 runs to 13 residues. Germline CDR1 reads SGHRS; CDR2 reads YFSETQ. Trimming cost V 3 bases and J 2 bases, with 8 bases left between them. In DNA form, the CDR3 reads TGCGCCAGCAGCTCTTACTTAAACTATGGCTACACCTTC. Translating gives CASSSYLNYGYTF. Variable domain in full (rest from reference TRBV5-1 and TRBJ1-2): KAGVTQTPRYLIKTRGQQVTLSCSPISGHRSVSWYQQTPGQGLQFLFEYFSETQRNKGNFPGRFSGRQFSNSRSEMNVSTLELGDSALYLCASSSYLNYGYTFGSGTRLTVV.

The chain carries TRBV5-1 and TRBJ1-2, with no clear D. The germline V gene encodes CDR1 SGHRS and CDR2 YFSETQ. CDR3 length: 15 amino acids. The V end lost 0 bases, the J end lost 0 bases, and 9 bases lay between the germline ends. Here the CDR3 DNA reads TGCGCCAGCAGCTTGGAACCCAAAGCTAACTATGGCTACACCTTC. Amino acids: CASSLEPKANYGYTF. The full variable domain, in which reference TRBV5-1 and TRBJ1-2 provide the parts outside the CDR3, is KAGVTQTPRYLIKTRGQQVTLSCSPISGHRSVSWYQQTPGQGLQFLFEYFSETQRNKGNFPGRFSGRQFSNSRSEMNVSTLELGDSALYLCASSLEPKANYGYTFGSGTRLTVV.

This clonotype came up a few times. The chain links TRBV4-3 to TRBJ2-2, with no clear D. V was shortened by 0 bases and J by 1 base, with 9 bases between the two germline ends. Germline CDR1 and CDR2: LGHNA and YSLEER. CDR3 length: 16 residues. The CDR3 nucleotides are TGCGCCAGCAGCCAAGATTCGTCTCAGAACACCGGGGAGCTGTTTTTT. Protein product: CASSQDSSQNTGELFF.

This clonotype was seen only a few times. V and J are TRBV21-1 and TRBJ2-3; TRBD1 was called by the table and not checked on the DNA. TRBV21-1 is annotated as a pseudogene. This CDR3 contains 16 residues. CDR3 coding DNA: TGTGCCAGCAGCAAAGAGGGACAGTCAAGCACAGATACGCAGTATTTT. It specifies CASSKEGQSSTDTQYF.

In its sample, this clonotype was seen a few times. CDR3 protein: CASSLPGTGGADTQYF. In nucleotides, the CDR3 is TGTGCCAGCAGCCTACCCGGGACAGGGGGCGCAGATACGCAGTATTTT. The chain carries TRBV3-1 and TRBJ2-3; TRBD1 matches 12 bases. V lost 4 bases to trimming and J lost 4 bases; unmatched junction nucleotides: 6. The CDR3 extends over 16 amino acids. The germline V gene encodes CDR1 LGHDT and CDR2 YNNKEL (reference sequence).

The CDR3 nucleotides read TGTGCCAGCAGCTTAAAAGCTAGCTTAGTTAACGAGCAGTACTTC. Protein sequence: CASSLKASLVNEQYF. The chain uses TRBV7-3 and TRBJ2-7, with D maybe TRBD2 (5 bases). Germline CDR1 reads SGHTA; CDR2 reads FQGTGA. V dropped 1 base and J dropped 5 bases, with 15 bases sitting between them. The CDR3 contains 15 residues.

In its sample, this clonotype was seen many times. The chain couples TRBV5-1 to TRBJ1-3; 7 bases are a match to TRBD1. V shed 4 bases, J shed 0 bases, and the junction held 7 bases outside the gene matches. This CDR3 contains 16 residues. Germline lookup yields CDR1 SGHRS and CDR2 YFSETQ. This CDR3 is CASSQETGRSGNTIYF. The CDR3, as DNA: TGCGCCAGCAGCCAGGAGACAGGGCGCTCTGGAAACACCATATATTTT.

This clonotype was counted between two and nine times. The J gene is TRBJ1-1, the V gene TRBV11-2; no firm D call. The CDR3 is 12 amino acids. The V gene lost 3 bases and the J gene lost 5 bases, with 7 bases spanning the gap. Germline-derived CDR1 and CDR2 are SGHAT and FQNNGV. CDR3 coding DNA: TGTGCCAGCAGCTTCTACGGTACTGAAGCTTTCTTT. Translation gives CASSFYGTEAFF.

This clonotype was counted only a few times. The gene calls are TRBV7-7 and TRBJ2-1; TRBD1 might be the D (5 bases). The length of the CDR3 is 14 residues. Germline V gives CDR1 SSHAT, CDR2 FNYEAQ (reference sequence). V dropped 5 bases and J dropped 11 bases, with 19 bases sitting between them. The CDR3 spells CASSPGQGKTQQFF. Here the CDR3 DNA reads TGTGCCAGCAGCCCCGGACAAGGGAAGACCCAGCAGTTCTTC.

The chain has TRBV24-1 and TRBJ2-1, with 9 bases fitting TRBD2. Germline V gene sequence: CDR1 KGHDR, CDR2 SFDVKD. The CDR3 is 15 residues long. V lost 6 bases and J lost 7; bases outside the gene matches: 9. Written as DNA, the CDR3 is TGTGCCACCAGTCGGGCGGGGGGGAAGGGTAATGAGCAGTTCTTC. Translated: CATSRAGGKGNEQFF.

The chain links TRBV25-1 to TRBJ1-2; TRBD1 agrees at 8 bases. The CDR3 sequence is 14 residues long. V was clipped by 6 bases and J by 4 bases; unmatched bases: 7. CDR1 is MGHDK and CDR2 is SYGVNS in the germline V gene. The DNA for the CDR3 is TGTGCCAGCAGCCGGACAGGGTTCGGCTATGGCTACACCTTC. Translation gives CASSRTGFGYGYTF.

This clonotype came up many times. The chain employs TRBV4-1 and TRBJ2-3; 7 nucleotides line up with TRBD2. J was trimmed by 1 base and V by 2 bases; bases with no gene match: 6. The V gene's germline CDR1 is MGHRA and CDR2 YSYEKL. The CDR3 is 16 amino acids. CDR3 nucleotides: TGCGCCAGCAGCCAACTCTCCAGCGGGGGCACAGATACGCAGTATTTT. Amino acids: CASSQLSSGGTDTQYF.

This clonotype appeared a few times. This sequence joins TRBV9 and TRBJ2-7; 10 nucleotides line up with TRBD2. This CDR3 region has 18 residues. The trim removed 0 bases at V and 2 bases at J, leaving 11 bases unmatched. The germline gives CDR1 SGDLS, CDR2 YYNGEE. CDR3 loop: CASSVAPSGGPLTYEQYF. CDR3 sequence (DNA): TGTGCCAGCAGCGTAGCTCCTAGCGGGGGCCCCTTGACCTACGAGCAGTACTTC. The full variable domain, its missing parts supplied by reference TRBV9 and TRBJ2-7, is DSGVTQTPKHLITATGQRVTLRCSPRSGDLSVYWYQQSLDQGLQFLIQYYNGEERAKGNILERFSAQQFPDLHSELNLSSLELGDSALYFCASSVAPSGGPLTYEQYFGPGTRLTVT.

This clonotype has ten or more counts. This rearrangement joins TRBV29-1 to TRBJ1-2, with D possibly TRBD1 on 5 matching bases. Trimming shortened V by 2 bases and J by 4 bases, and 23 bases separated the two germline ends. There are 17 residues in the CDR3. The germline V gene has CDR1 SQVTM and CDR2 ANQGSEA. The CDR3 bases are TGCAGCGTTGAACACGTCCGATTGGGGACTCTGTCCTATGGCTACACCTTC. It translates to CSVEHVRLGTLSYGYTF.

This clonotype was counted a few times. The rearrangement links TRBV19 to TRBJ1-1; tentative D call: TRBD1 (5 bases). CDR1 is LNHDA, CDR2 SQIVND, per germline (reference sequence). Deletions cut 8 bases from V and 1 base from J, with 14 bases between. The CDR3 totals 14 residues. The CDR3 coding sequence is TGTGCCAGTCGCCTAACGGGGGAGAACACTGAAGCTTTCTTT. Translated: CASRLTGENTEAFF.

There are a few counts of this clonotype. This chain connects TRBV12-3 or TRBV12-4 to TRBJ1-1; 8 bases map to TRBD1. The CDR3 totals 15 residues. With 7 bases clipped from V and 5 bases from J, the junction kept 12 bases outside the gene matches. This chain's CDR3 is CASTLIGQGKTEAFF. The CDR3 bases are TGTGCCAGCACCCTCATAGGACAGGGAAAAACTGAAGCTTTCTTT.

The sample holds a few counts of this clonotype. V usage is TRBV12-3 or TRBV12-4 and J usage is TRBJ1-6; tentatively, D is TRBD1 (6 bases). The CDR3 extends over 13 amino acids. V lost 6 bases and J 8 bases, leaving 11 bases between the germline ends. CDR3 nucleotide sequence: TGTGCCAGCAGCTCCAGGGGCCATTCACCCCTCCACTTT. Translation: CASSSRGHSPLHF.

In regard to this clonotype: This may be a read error, as it is one base from a much larger clone. The chain carries TRBV2 and TRBJ2-7, with 8 bases lining up with TRBD1. The ends lost 4 bases at V and 0 bases at J; junction bases unmatched: 2. CDR1 is SNHLY, CDR2 FYNNEI, per germline. This CDR3 spans 14 amino acids. The CDR3 nucleotides read TGTGCCAGCAGTGGGGACAGGACCTCCTACGAGCAGTACTTC. It specifies CASSGDRTSYEQYF. Variable domain in full (rest from reference TRBV2 and TRBJ2-7): EPEVTQTPSHQVTQMGQEVILRCVPISNHLYFYWYRQILGQKVEFLVSFYNNEISEKSEIFDDQFSVERPDGSNFTLKIRSTKLEDSAMYFCASSGDRTSYEQYFGPGTRLTVT.

This clonotype was observed many times. The chain joins TRBV9 to TRBJ2-3; D uncertain. The V and J ends lost 1 base and 0 bases respectively, with 9 bases between them. The V gene's germline CDR1 is SGDLS and CDR2 YYNGEE. The CDR3 covers 15 residues. The CDR3 protein is CASSVKGQSTDTQYF. Here the CDR3 DNA reads TGTGCCAGCAGCGTAAAGGGCCAGAGCACAGATACGCAGTATTTT. The full variable domain, rest sourced from reference TRBV9 and TRBJ2-3, is DSGVTQTPKHLITATGQRVTLRCSPRSGDLSVYWYQQSLDQGLQFLIQYYNGEERAKGNILERFSAQQFPDLHSELNLSSLELGDSALYFCASSVKGQSTDTQYFGPGTRLTVL.

The V and J genes are TRBV3-1 and TRBJ2-5; D is unclear. V lost 2 bases to trimming and J lost 4 bases, with 8 bases between them. The CDR3 has 13 residues. CDR1 and CDR2 from the germline V gene are LGHDT and YNNKEL (reference sequence). The CDR3 DNA reads as TGTGCCAGCAGCCAAAGGAACAGAGAGACCCAGTACTTC. Translated, it gives CASSQRNRETQYF.

The CDR3: CASTRGRRDYEQYF. The CDR3 DNA reads as TGTGCCAGCACCAGAGGACGGCGGGACTACGAGCAGTACTTC. The chain combines TRBV6-1 with TRBJ2-7; D is perhaps TRBD2 (6 bases). Looked up from germline, CDR1 is MNHNS and CDR2 is SASEGT. The CDR3 sequence is 14 residues long. With 7 bases removed from V and 3 bases from J, the gap between germline ends came to 16 bases.

This sequence joins TRBV27 and TRBJ1-5; tentatively, D is TRBD1 (6 bases). CDR1 and CDR2 from the germline V gene are MNHEY and SMNVEV (reference sequence). V lost 3 bases and J lost 7, with 10 bases in between. CDR3 size: 13 residues. CDR3 bases: TGTGCCAGCAGTTTGGGGGCAAGGCAGCCCCAGCATTTT. It codes for CASSLGARQPQHF.